The clone carrying this T cell receptor (beta chain) appeared once. What it recognizes is unknown. The data stem from a study of cytomegalovirus exposure and HLA in healthy donors. Study-level background: Genotyping of 400 or so donors showed that around 86% belonged to the Caucasian-associated ancestry cluster. Study observations and caveats: The authors later found TCR association rates varying by HLA locus, with DRB1 most and HLA-C fewest. A prior analysis recorded that most TCR beta V segments were productive about 87% or about 30% of the time.

The CDR3 has 15 amino acids. The germline gives CDR1 SGHRS, CDR2 YFSETQ. V lost 2 bases to trimming and J lost 2 bases; unmatched junction nucleotides: 5. The PCR employed 60 Vbeta primers together with 13 Jbeta primers. Only in-frame clones appear in the TCRdb table, and some are missing; sequencing was by immunoSEQ multiplex PCR. The data hold nearly 110,000 clones, with approximately 81% observed a single time. The chain employs TRBV5-1 and TRBJ2-7; 9 positions agree with TRBD2. The sample was PBMCs. The sequence derives from a man aged 25 to 45 in good health and CMV-seronegative. CDR3 in amino acids: CASSLGTSQAYEQYF. The CDR3 bases are TGCGCCAGCAGCTTAGGGACTAGCCAGGCCTACGAGCAGTACTTC.